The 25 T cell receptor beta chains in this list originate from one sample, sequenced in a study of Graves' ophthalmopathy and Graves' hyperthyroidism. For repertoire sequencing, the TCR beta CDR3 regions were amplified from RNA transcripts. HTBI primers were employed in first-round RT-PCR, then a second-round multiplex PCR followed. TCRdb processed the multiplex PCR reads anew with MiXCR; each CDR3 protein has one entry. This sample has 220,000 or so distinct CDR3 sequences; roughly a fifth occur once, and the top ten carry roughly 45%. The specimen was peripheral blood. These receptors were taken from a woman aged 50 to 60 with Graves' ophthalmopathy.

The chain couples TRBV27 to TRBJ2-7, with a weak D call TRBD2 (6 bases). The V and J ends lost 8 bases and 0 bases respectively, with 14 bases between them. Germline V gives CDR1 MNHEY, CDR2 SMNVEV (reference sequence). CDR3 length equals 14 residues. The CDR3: CASAPRESSYEQYF. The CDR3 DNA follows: TGTGCCAGCGCCCCCCGGGAGAGCTCCTACGAGCAGTACTTC.

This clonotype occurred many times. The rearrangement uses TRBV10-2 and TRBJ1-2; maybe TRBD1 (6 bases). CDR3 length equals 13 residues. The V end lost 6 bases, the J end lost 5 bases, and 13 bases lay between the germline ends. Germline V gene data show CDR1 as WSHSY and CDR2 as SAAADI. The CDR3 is CASRETGSYGYTF. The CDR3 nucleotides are TGCGCCAGCAGAGAGACAGGATCATATGGCTACACCTTC.

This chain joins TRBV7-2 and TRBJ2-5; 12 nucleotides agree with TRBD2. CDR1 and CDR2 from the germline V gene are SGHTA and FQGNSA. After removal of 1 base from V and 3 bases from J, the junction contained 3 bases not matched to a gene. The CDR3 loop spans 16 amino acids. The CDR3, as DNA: TGTGCCAGCAGCTTAGGAGCTAGCGGGAGGGAAGAGACCCAGTACTTC. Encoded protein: CASSLGASGREETQYF.

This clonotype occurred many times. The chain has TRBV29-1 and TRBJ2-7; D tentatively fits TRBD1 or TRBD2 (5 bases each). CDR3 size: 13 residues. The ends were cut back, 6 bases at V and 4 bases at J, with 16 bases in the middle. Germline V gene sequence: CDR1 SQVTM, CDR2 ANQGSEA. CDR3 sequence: CSVGTIGTYEQYF. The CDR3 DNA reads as TGCAGCGTAGGGACGATTGGAACGTACGAGCAGTACTTC.

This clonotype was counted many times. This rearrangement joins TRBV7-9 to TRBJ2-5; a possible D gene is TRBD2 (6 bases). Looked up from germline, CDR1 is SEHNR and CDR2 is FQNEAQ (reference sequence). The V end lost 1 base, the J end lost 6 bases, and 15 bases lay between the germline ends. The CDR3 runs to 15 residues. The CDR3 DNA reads TGTGCCAGCAGCTTAGAGTTCCTAGCGAGAAAGACCCAGTACTTC. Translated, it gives CASSLEFLARKTQYF.

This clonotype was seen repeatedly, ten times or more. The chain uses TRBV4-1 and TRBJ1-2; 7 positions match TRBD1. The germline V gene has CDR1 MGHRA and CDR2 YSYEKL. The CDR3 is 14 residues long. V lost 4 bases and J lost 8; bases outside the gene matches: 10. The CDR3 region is CASSLLGGAAGYTF. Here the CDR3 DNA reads TGCGCCAGCAGCCTCCTAGGGGGCGCGGCGGGCTACACCTTC.

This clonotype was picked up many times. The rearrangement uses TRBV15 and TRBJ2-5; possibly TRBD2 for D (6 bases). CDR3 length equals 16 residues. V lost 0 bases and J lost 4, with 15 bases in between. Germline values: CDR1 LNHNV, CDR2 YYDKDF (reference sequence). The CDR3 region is CATSRDEGAGGETQYF. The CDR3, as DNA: TGTGCCACCAGCAGAGATGAGGGAGCCGGGGGAGAGACCCAGTACTTC.

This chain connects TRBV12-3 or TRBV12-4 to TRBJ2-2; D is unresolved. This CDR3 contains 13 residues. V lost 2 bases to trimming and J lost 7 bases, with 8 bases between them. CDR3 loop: CASSLLRYGELFF. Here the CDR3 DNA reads TGTGCCAGCAGTTTATTGAGGTACGGGGAGCTGTTTTTT.

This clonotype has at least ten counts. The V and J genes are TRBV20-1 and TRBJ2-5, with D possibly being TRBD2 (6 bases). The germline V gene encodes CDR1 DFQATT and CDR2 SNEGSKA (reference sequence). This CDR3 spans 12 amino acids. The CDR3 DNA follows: TGCAGGGCCGGGAGAGGCAAAGAGACCCAGTACTTC. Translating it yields CRAGRGKETQYF.

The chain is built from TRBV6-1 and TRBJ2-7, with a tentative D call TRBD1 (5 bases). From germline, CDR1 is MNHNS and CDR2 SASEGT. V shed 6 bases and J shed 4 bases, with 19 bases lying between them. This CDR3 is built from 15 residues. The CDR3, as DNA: TGTGCCAGCAGGGAAACATCAGGGAACGGTTACGAGCAGTACTTC. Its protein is CASRETSGNGYEQYF.

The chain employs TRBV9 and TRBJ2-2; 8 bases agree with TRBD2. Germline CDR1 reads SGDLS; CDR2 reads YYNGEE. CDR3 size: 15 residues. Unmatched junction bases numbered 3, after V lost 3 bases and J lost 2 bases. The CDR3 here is CASSGAGANTGELFF. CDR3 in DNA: TGTGCCAGCAGCGGAGCGGGAGCAAACACCGGGGAGCTGTTTTTT.

CDR3 nucleotides: TGTGCCTGGAGTCGGACGACTAGTCGCACCGGGGAGCTGTTTTTT. As protein: CAWSRTTSRTGELFF. This rearrangement joins TRBV30 to TRBJ2-2; possible D gene TRBD2, 6 bases. This CDR3 contains 15 residues. Germline loops: CDR1 GTSNPN, CDR2 SVGIG (reference sequence). Trimming took 2 bases from V and 4 from J, leaving 14 bases between them.

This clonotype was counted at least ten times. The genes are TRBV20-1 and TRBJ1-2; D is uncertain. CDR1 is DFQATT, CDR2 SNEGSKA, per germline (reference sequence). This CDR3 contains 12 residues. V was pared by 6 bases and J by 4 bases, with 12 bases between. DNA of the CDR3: TGCAGTGCCCTCCTGGAGCGCTATGGCTACACCTTC. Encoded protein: CSALLERYGYTF.

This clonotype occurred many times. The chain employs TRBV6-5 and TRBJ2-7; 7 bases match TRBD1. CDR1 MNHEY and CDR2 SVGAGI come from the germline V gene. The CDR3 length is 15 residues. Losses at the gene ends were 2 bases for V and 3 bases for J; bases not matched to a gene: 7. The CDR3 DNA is TGTGCCAGCAGTTACAGGGGACAGCACGGCTACGAGCAGTACTTC. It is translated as CASSYRGQHGYEQYF.

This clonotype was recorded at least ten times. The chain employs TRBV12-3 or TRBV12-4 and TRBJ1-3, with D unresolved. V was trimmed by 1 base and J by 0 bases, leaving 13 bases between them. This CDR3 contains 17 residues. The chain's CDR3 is CASSLVVSQGSGNTIYF. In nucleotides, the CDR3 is TGTGCCAGCAGTTTAGTCGTCTCCCAAGGCTCTGGAAACACCATATATTTT.

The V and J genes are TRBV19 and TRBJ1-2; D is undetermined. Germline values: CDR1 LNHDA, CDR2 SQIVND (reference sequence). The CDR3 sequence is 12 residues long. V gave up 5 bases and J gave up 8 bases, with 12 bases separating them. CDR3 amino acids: CASSLREVGYTF. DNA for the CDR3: TGTGCCAGTAGTCTCCGGGAAGTAGGCTACACCTTC.

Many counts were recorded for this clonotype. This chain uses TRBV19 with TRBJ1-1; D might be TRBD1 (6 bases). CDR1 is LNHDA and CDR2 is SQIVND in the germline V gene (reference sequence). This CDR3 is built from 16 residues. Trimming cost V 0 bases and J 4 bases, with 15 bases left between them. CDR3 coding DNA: TGTGCCAGTAGTATAGACCGGAACAGGGTGAGCACTGAAGCTTTCTTT. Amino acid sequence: CASSIDRNRVSTEAFF.

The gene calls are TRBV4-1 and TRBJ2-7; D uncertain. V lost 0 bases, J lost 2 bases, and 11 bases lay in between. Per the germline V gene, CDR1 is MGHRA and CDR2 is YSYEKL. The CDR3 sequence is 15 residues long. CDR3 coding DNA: TGCGCCAGCAGCCAAGAGAGTAGCAGCCCCTACGAGCAGTACTTC. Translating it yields CASSQESSSPYEQYF.

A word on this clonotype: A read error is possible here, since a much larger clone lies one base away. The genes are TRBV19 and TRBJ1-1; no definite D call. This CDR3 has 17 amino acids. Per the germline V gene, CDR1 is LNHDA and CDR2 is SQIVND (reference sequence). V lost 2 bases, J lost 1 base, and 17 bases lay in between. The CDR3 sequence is CASSITQGFQWNTEAFF. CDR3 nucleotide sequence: TGTGCCAGTAGTATAACACAAGGTTTCCAGTGGAACACTGAAGCTTTCTTT.

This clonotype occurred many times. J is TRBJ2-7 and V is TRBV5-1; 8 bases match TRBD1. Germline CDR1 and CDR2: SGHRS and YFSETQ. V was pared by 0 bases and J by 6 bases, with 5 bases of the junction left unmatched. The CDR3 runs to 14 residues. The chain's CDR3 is CASSLARGLSEQYF. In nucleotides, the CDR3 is TGCGCCAGCAGCTTGGCCAGGGGGCTCTCCGAGCAGTACTTC.

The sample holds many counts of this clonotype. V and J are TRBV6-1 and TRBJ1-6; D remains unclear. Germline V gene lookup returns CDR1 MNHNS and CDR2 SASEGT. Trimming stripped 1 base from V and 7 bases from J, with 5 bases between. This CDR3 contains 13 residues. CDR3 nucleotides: TGTGCCAGCAGTGAAGTTCTGAATTCACCCCTCCACTTT. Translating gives CASSEVLNSPLHF.

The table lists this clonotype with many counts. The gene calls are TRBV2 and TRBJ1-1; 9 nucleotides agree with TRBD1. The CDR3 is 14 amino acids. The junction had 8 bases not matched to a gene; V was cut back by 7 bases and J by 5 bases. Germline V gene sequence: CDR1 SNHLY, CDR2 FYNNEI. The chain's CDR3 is CASKGTGRETEAFF. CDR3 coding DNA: TGTGCCAGCAAAGGGACAGGGAGAGAAACTGAAGCTTTCTTT.

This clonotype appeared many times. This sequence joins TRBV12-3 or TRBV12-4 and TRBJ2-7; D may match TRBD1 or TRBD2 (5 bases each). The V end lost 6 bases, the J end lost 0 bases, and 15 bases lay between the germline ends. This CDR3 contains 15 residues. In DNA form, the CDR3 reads TGTGCCAGCAGCTTCAGGGACCTTATCTCCTACGAGCAGTACTTC. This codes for CASSFRDLISYEQYF.

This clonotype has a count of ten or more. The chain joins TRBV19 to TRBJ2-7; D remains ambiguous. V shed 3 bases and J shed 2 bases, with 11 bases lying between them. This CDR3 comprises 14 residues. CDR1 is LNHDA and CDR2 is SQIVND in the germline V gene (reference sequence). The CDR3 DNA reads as TGTGCCAGTAGTATTGGCCCGCCTGCCTACGAGCAGTACTTC. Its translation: CASSIGPPAYEQYF.

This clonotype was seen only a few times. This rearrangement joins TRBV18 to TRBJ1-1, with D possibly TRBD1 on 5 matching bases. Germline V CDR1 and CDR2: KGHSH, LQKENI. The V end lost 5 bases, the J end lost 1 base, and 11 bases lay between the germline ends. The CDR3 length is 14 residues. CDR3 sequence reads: CASSSGGPNTEAFF. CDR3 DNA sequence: TGTGCCAGCTCATCTGGGGGACCGAACACTGAAGCTTTCTTT.